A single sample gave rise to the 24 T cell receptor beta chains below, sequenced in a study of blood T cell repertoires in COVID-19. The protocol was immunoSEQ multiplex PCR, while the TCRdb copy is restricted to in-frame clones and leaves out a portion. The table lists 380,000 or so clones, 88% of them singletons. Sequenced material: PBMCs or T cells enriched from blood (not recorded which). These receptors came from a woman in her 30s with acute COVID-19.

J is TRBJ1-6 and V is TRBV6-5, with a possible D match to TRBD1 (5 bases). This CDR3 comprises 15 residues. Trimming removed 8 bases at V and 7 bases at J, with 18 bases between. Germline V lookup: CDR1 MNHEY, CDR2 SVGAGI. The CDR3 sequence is CASGPSGGRNSPLHF. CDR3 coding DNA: TGTGCCAGCGGCCCCTCCGGGGGTAGAAATTCACCCCTCCACTTT.

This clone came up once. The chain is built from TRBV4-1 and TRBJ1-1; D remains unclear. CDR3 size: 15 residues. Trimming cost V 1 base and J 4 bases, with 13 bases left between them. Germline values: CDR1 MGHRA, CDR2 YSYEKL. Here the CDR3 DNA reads TGCGCCAGCAGCCAAGGGGAGGGCCCCAGCACTGAAGCTTTCTTT. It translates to CASSQGEGPSTEAFF.

CDR3 in DNA: TGTGCCAGCTCACCGCTCCGGACTAGCGGAGACAATGAGCAGTTCTTC. Translation gives CASSPLRTSGDNEQFF. J is TRBJ2-1 and V is TRBV18, with TRBD2 matching 10 bases. CDR1 and CDR2 from the germline V gene are KGHSH and LQKENI. The CDR3 loop spans 16 amino acids. V was pared by 3 bases and J by 5 bases, with 7 bases of the junction left unmatched.

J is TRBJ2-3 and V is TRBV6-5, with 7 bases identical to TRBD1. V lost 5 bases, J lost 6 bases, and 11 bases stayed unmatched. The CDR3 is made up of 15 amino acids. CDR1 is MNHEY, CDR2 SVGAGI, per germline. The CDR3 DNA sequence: TGTGCCAGCAGTACCGGGACAGCCGGGTTGGATACGCAGTATTTT. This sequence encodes CASSTGTAGLDTQYF.

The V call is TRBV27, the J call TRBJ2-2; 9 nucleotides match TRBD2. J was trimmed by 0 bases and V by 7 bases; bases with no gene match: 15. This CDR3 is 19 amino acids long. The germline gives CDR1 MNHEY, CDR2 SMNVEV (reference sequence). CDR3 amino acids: CASTHFPQAGGANTGELFF. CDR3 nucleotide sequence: TGTGCCAGCACCCACTTCCCCCAAGCGGGGGGCGCGAACACCGGGGAGCTGTTTTTT.

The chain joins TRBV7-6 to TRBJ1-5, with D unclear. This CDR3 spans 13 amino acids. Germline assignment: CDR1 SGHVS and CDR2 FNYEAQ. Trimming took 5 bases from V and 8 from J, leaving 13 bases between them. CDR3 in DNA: TGTGCCAGCAGCCCACGGGATTCAGAGCCCCAGCATTTT. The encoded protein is CASSPRDSEPQHF. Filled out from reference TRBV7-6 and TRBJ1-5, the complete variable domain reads GAGVSQSPRYKVTKRGQDVALRCDPISGHVSLYWYRQALGQGPEFLTYFNYEAQQDKSGLPNDRFSAERPEGSISTLTIQRTEQRDSAMYRCASSPRDSEPQHFGDGTRLSIL.

CDR3 loop: CASSFGQGMNEQFF. DNA of the CDR3: TGCGCCAGCAGCTTCGGACAGGGGATGAATGAGCAGTTCTTC. The chain carries TRBV5-1 and TRBJ2-1, with TRBD1 matching 9 bases. The CDR3 length is 14 residues. Germline V gene data show CDR1 as SGHRS and CDR2 as YFSETQ. Unmatched junction bases numbered 4, after V lost 2 bases and J lost 7 bases.

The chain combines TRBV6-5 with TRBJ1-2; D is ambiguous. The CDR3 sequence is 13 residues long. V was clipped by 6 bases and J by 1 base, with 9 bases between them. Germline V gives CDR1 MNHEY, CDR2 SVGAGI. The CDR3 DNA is TGTGCCAGCAGGCCTACAGTTAACTATGGCTACACCTTC. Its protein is CASRPTVNYGYTF.

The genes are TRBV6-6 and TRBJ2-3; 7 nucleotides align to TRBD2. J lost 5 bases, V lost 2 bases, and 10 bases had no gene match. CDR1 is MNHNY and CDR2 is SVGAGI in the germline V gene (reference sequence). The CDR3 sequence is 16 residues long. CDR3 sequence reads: CASSYAKAGRGDTQYF. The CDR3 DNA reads TGTGCCAGCAGTTACGCCAAAGCGGGGCGAGGAGATACGCAGTATTTT.

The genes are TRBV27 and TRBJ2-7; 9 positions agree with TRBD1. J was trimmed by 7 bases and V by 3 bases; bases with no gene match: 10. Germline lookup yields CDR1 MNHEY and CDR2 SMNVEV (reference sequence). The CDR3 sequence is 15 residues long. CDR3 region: CASSFRGDRGGEQYF. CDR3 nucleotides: TGTGCCAGCAGTTTCCGTGGTGACAGGGGGGGAGAGCAGTACTTC.

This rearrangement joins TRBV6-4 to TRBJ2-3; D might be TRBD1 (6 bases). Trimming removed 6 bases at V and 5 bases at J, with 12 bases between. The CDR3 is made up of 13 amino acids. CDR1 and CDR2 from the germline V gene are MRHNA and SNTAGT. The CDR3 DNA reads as TGTGCCAGCAGCGTTCAGGGGAGAGATACGCAGTATTTT. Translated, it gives CASSVQGRDTQYF.

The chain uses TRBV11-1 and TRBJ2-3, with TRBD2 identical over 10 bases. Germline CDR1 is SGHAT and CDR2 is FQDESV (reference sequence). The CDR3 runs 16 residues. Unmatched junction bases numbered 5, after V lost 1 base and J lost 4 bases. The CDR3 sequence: CASSLEGLAEADTQYF. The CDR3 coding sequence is TGTGCCAGCAGCTTAGAAGGACTAGCGGAGGCAGATACGCAGTATTTT.

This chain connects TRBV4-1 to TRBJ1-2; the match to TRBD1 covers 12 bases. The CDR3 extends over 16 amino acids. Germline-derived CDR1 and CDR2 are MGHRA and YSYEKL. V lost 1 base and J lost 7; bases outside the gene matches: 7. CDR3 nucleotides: TGCGCCAGCAGCCAAGGTCGGGACAGGGGGCCGGCTGGCTACACCTTC. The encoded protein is CASSQGRDRGPAGYTF.

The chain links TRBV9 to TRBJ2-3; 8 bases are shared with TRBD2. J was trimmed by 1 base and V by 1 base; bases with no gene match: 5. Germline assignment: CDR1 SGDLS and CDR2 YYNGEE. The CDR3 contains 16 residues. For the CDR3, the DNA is TGTGCCAGCAGCGTATGGAGCGGGGGCCGCACAGATACGCAGTATTTT. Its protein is CASSVWSGGRTDTQYF. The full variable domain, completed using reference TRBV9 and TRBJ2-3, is DSGVTQTPKHLITATGQRVTLRCSPRSGDLSVYWYQQSLDQGLQFLIQYYNGEERAKGNILERFSAQQFPDLHSELNLSSLELGDSALYFCASSVWSGGRTDTQYFGPGTRLTVL.

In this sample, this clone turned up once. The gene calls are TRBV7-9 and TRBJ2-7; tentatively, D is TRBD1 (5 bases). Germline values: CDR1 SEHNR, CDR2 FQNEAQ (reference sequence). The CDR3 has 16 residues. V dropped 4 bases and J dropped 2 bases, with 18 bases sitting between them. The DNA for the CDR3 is TGTGCCAGCAGCTCAGGGCAGACCGGGCTTCCCTACGAGCAGTACTTC. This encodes CASSSGQTGLPYEQYF.

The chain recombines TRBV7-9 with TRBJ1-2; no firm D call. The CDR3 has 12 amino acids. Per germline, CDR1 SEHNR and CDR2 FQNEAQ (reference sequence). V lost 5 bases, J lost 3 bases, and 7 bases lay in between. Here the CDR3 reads CASSPPYYGYTF. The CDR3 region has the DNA TGTGCCAGCAGCCCTCCGTACTATGGCTACACCTTC.

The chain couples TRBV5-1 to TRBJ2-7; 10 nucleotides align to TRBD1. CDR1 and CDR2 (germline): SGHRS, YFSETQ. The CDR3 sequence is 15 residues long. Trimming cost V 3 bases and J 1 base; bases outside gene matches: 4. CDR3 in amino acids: CASSSQGQGSYEQYF. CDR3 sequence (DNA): TGCGCCAGCAGCTCGCAGGGACAGGGGTCCTACGAGCAGTACTTC.

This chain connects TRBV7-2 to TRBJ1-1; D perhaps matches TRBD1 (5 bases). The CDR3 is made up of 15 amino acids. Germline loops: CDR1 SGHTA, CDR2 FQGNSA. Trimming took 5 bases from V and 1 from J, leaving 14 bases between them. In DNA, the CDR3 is TGTGCCAGCAGCCTCGGTGGGGCTTCGAACACTGAAGCTTTCTTT. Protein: CASSLGGASNTEAFF.

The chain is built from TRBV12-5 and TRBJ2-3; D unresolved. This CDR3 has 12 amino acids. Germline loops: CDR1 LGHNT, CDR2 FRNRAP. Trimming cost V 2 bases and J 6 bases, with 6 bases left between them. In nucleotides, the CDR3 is TGTGCTAGTGGTTTGCTGGCCGATACGCAGTATTTT. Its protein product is CASGLLADTQYF.

The CDR3 region is CASSSLTGQGQPQHF. The DNA of the CDR3 is TGTGCCAGTAGTTCGTTGACAGGGCAGGGTCAGCCCCAGCATTTT. V is TRBV19 and J is TRBJ1-5, with 7 positions matching TRBD1. Germline V gives CDR1 LNHDA, CDR2 SQIVND (reference sequence). The CDR3 is 15 amino acids. V lost 5 bases and J lost 6; bases outside the gene matches: 10. Full variable domain (remainder filled in from reference TRBV19 and TRBJ1-5): DGGITQSPKYLFRKEGQNVTLSCEQNLNHDAMYWYRQDPGQGLRLIYYSQIVNDFQKGDIAEGYSVSREKKESFPLTVTSAQKNPTAFYLCASSSLTGQGQPQHFGDGTRLSIL.

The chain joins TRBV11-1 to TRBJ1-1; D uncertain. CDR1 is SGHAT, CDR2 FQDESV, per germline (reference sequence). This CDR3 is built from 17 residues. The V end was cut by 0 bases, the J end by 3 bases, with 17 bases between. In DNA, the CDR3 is TGTGCCAGCAGCTTAGCAGAAGTCTCACAGATGGACACTGAAGCTTTCTTT. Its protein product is CASSLAEVSQMDTEAFF.

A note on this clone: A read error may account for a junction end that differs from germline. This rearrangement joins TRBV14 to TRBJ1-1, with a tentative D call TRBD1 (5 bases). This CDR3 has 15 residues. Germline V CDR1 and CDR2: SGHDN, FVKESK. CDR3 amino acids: CAGSQDRLGGTEAFF. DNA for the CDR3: TGTGCCGGCAGCCAAGATCGGCTGGGGGGCACTGAAGCTTTCTTT. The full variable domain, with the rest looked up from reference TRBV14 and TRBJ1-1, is EAGVTQFPSHSVIEKGQTVTLRCDPISGHDNLYWYRRVMGKEIKFLLHFVKESKQDESGMPNNRFLAERTGGTYSTLKVQPAELEDSGVYFCAGSQDRLGGTEAFFGQGTRLTVV.

The CDR3 coding sequence is TGTGCCAGCAGTTTATACAGGGGGGCCACCGGGGAGCTGTTTTTT. Translating gives CASSLYRGATGELFF. V is TRBV27 and J is TRBJ2-2; 8 bases agree with TRBD1. V lost 1 base and J lost 4; bases outside the gene matches: 2. The CDR3 contains 15 residues. Germline V lookup: CDR1 MNHEY, CDR2 SMNVEV (reference sequence).

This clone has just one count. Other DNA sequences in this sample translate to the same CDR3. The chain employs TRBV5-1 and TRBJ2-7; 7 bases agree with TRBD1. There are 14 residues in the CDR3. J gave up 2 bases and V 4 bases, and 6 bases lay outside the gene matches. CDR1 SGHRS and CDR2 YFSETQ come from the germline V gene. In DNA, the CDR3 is TGCGCCAGCAGCACCGGACAGGTACCCTACGAGCAGTACTTC. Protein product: CASSTGQVPYEQYF.